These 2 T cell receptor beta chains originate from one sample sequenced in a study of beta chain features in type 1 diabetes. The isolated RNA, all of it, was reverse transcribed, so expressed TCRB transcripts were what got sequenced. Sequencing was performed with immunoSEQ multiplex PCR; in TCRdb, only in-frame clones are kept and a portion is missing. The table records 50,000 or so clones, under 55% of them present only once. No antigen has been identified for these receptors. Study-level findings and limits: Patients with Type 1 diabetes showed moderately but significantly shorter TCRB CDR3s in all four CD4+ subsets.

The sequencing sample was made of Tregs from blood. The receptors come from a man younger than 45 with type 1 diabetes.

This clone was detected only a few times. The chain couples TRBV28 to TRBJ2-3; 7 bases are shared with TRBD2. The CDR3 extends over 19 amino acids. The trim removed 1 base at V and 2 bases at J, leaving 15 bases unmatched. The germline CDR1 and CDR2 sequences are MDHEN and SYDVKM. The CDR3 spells CASSLFRGSHPLYTDTQYF. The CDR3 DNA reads TGTGCCAGCAGTTTATTTCGCGGGAGCCACCCATTGTACACAGATACGCAGTATTTT.

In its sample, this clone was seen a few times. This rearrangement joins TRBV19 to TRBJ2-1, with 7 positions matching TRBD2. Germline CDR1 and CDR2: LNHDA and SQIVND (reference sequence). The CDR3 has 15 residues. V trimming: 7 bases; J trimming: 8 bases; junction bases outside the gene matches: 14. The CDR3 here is CASTKRGFRGDEQFF. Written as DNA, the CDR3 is TGTGCCAGTACAAAGCGGGGCTTTCGTGGCGATGAGCAGTTCTTC.